Below are 6 T cell receptor beta chains sequenced from a single sample in a study of T cell responses to AZD1222 COVID-19 vaccine. The protocol was immunoSEQ multiplex PCR, while the TCRdb copy is restricted to in-frame clones and leaves out a portion. The profile shows under 60,000 clones, around 84% of them singletons. The input for sequencing was peripheral blood, taken on day 0 of AZD1222 vaccination. These receptors originate from an adult in good health.

V and J are TRBV29-1 and TRBJ1-4; D is ambiguous. The CDR3 sequence is 11 residues long. Germline CDR1 is SQVTM and CDR2 is ANQGSEA. V shed 6 bases and J shed 8 bases, with 10 bases lying between them. The CDR3 DNA is TGCAGCGTGGATAGCGGGGAAAAACTGTTTTTT. Its translation is CSVDSGEKLFF.

In its sample, this clone was seen once. V is TRBV24-1 and J is TRBJ1-1; 7 bases align to TRBD1. Germline V gene lookup returns CDR1 KGHDR and CDR2 SFDVKD. The CDR3 is made up of 14 amino acids. V shed 4 bases and J 4 bases; nucleotides not matched to a gene: 5. The CDR3 DNA reads TGTGCCACCAGTGACAGGGGGTCAGCCACTGAAGCTTTCTTT. This sequence encodes CATSDRGSATEAFF.

This chain uses TRBV4-1 with TRBJ1-1; D call uncertain. CDR1 and CDR2 (germline): MGHRA, YSYEKL. V gave up 4 bases and J gave up 2 bases, with 8 bases separating them. This CDR3 is built from 13 residues. The CDR3 nucleotides are TGCGCCAGCAGCCGCAATAGTAACACTGAAGCTTTCTTT. Encoded protein: CASSRNSNTEAFF.

The table lists this clone with a count of one. The CDR3 reads CASSLGTHSGNTIYF. The CDR3, as DNA: TGTGCCAGCAGCTTAGGGACCCACTCTGGAAACACCATATATTTT. This chain joins TRBV7-2 and TRBJ1-3; D unclear. The CDR3 is 15 residues long. V was pared by 1 base and J by 0 bases, with 7 bases between. Germline V CDR1 and CDR2: SGHTA, FQGNSA.

The gene calls are TRBV9 and TRBJ2-1; the D gene could be TRBD1 or TRBD2 (5 bases each). This CDR3 has 14 amino acids. Germline-derived CDR1 and CDR2 are SGDLS and YYNGEE. V lost 3 bases to trimming and J lost 10 bases, with 17 bases between them. CDR3 DNA sequence: TGTGCCAGCAGCGGGGGACCAATAATGTCAGAGCAGTTCTTC. Translating gives CASSGGPIMSEQFF.

This chain uses TRBV6-6 with TRBJ1-2; no clear D. The V end lost 0 bases, the J end lost 4 bases, and 9 bases lay between the germline ends. CDR1 and CDR2 from the germline V gene are MNHNY and SVGAGI (reference sequence). The CDR3 is 14 residues long. The CDR3 region has the DNA TGTGCCAGCAGTTACTCTGTCGGAACCTATGGCTACACCTTC. It encodes CASSYSVGTYGYTF.